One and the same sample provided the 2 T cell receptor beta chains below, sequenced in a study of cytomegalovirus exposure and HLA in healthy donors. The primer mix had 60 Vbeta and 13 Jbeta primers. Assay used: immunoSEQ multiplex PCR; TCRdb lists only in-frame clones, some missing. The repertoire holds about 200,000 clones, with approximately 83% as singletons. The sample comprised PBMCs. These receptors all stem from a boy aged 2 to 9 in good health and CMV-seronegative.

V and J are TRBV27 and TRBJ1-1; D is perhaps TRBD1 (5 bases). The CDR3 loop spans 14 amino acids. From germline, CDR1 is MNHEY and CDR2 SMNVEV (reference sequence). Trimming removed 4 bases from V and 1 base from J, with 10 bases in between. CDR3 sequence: CASSYLGRNTEAFF. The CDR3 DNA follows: TGTGCCAGCAGTTATTTGGGGCGGAACACTGAAGCTTTCTTT.

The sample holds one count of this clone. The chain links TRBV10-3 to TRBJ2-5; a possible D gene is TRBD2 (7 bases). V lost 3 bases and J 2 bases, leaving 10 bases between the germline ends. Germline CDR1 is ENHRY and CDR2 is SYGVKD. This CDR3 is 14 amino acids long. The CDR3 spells CAISDGGPQETQYF. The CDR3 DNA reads TGTGCCATCAGTGACGGGGGGCCACAAGAGACCCAGTACTTC.